The present T cell receptor (beta chain) was sequenced within a study of cytomegalovirus exposure and HLA in healthy donors. Study information: A data release that came early held some 79 million unique TCRs from HLA-typed donors.

Concerning this clone itself: The antigen remains unidentified.

With 60 Vbeta and 13 Jbeta primers, the PCR was carried out. The method was immunoSEQ multiplex PCR; TCRdb's version includes in-frame clones alone and lacks a portion of them. The sample carries 230,000 or so clones, approximately 91% recorded once. Germline loops: CDR1 LNHDA, CDR2 SQIVND (reference sequence). The CDR3 contains 16 residues. Trimming at V came to 3 bases and at J to 3 bases, leaving 4 bases not matched to a gene. Study findings and constraints: Reported performance of the classifier showed diagnosis of cytomegalovirus status with high specificity and sensitivity. In a later analysis, at a false discovery rate of 0.05, over 15,000 TCR beta sequences were associated with HLA alleles.

The chain recombines TRBV19 with TRBJ2-4, with 11 nucleotides matching TRBD2. This TCR was recovered from a girl aged 2 to 9 in good health and CMV-seronegative. Sequenced input: PBMCs. The CDR3 nucleotides read TGTGCCAGTAGTATTAGCGGGGGGGCTATCAAAAACATTCAGTACTTC. Translation gives CASSISGGAIKNIQYF.